This T cell receptor beta chain was identified in a study of OX40 agonist ivuxolimab in advanced cancers. General study findings and limits: At doses 0.1 to 3.0 mg/kg, CD4+ and CD8+ clones expanded.

Data came from immunoSEQ multiplex PCR; TCRdb stores just in-frame clones and leaves some out. The table includes more than 35,000 clones, around 80% detected once. The germline gives CDR1 SEHNR, CDR2 FQNEAQ (reference sequence). Between the trimmed V and J ends, which lost 7 bases and 0 bases, there was a span of 9 bases. CDR3 length: 13 residues. Comments on this clone: What it recognizes is unknown.

The sample consisted of CD4+ or CD8+ T cells sorted from blood, taken in a trial of the OX40 agonist ivuxolimab. The receptor was isolated from an adult with an advanced solid tumor such as melanoma, head and neck, liver or kidney cancer. The chain uses TRBV7-9 and TRBJ1-1; TRBD1 is a possible D gene (5 bases). The CDR3 is CASKTGLNTEAFF. The CDR3 coding sequence is TGTGCCAGCAAAACAGGCTTGAACACTGAAGCTTTCTTT.